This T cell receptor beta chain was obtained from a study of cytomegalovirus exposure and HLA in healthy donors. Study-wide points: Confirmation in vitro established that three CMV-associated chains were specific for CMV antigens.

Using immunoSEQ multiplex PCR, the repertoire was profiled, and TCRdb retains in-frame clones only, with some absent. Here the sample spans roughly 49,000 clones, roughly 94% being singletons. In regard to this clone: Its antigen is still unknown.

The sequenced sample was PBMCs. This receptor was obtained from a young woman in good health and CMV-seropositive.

CDR3 sequence reads: CASTREGAGNTIYF. In nucleotides, the CDR3 is TGTGCCAGCACCAGGGAAGGGGCGGGAAACACCATATATTTT. The gene calls are TRBV28 and TRBJ1-3, with D possibly TRBD1 on 5 matching bases. Looked up from germline, CDR1 is MDHEN and CDR2 is SYDVKM. This CDR3 spans 14 amino acids. Trimming stripped 7 bases from V and 4 bases from J, with 14 bases between.